These 5 T cell receptor beta chains were all obtained from the same sample, sequenced in a study of shared clonotypes between healthy human individuals. The repertoire was sequenced with immunoSEQ multiplex PCR; TCRdb's copy has only in-frame clones and lacks some. The sample consists of about 680,000 clones, 60% to 75% of them appearing once. Material: memory CD4+ T cells sorted from blood. Documented subset: CD45RA-negative fraction. The receptors were gathered from a woman in her thirties in good health.

The CDR3 nucleotides are TGTGCCACCAACAGGGAACGAGATACGCAGTATTTT. This codes for CATNRERDTQYF. The chain carries TRBV2 and TRBJ2-3, with TRBD1 as a possible D gene (6 bases). The CDR3 consists of 12 residues. CDR1 is SNHLY, CDR2 FYNNEI, per germline. The V and J ends lost 10 bases and 5 bases respectively, with 13 bases between them.

This clone appeared once. The chain is built from TRBV5-4 and TRBJ2-1; D is uncertain. The V and J ends lost 3 bases and 8 bases respectively, with 15 bases between them. Germline assignment: CDR1 SGHNT and CDR2 YYREEE (reference sequence). The length of the CDR3 is 14 residues. The CDR3 coding sequence is TGTGCCAGCAGCTCACCCCGAAGGTCCGATGAGCAGTTCTTC. Encoded protein: CASSSPRRSDEQFF.

This clone was seen a single time. The chain joins TRBV27 to TRBJ2-5, with D unresolved. V lost 4 bases and J 2 bases, leaving 14 bases between the germline ends. Per the germline V gene, CDR1 is MNHEY and CDR2 is SMNVEV (reference sequence). This CDR3 has 15 residues. The CDR3 region is CASSSAYLGQETQYF. Here the CDR3 DNA reads TGTGCCAGCAGTTCAGCCTATTTAGGGCAAGAGACCCAGTACTTC.

V and J are TRBV7-3 and TRBJ2-3; D is uncertain. Germline V lookup: CDR1 SGHTA, CDR2 FQGTGA. The CDR3 runs 13 residues. V lost 2 bases and J lost 5, with 8 bases in between. The CDR3 DNA is TGTGCCAGCAGCTTATTCGAGAGAGATACGCAGTATTTT. It translates to CASSLFERDTQYF.

This clone appeared once. CDR3 bases: TGTGCCAGCAGGAGGACTAGCGGGGGAGGGGGGGAGCAGTTCTTC. Residues: CASRRTSGGGGEQFF. The chain combines TRBV25-1 with TRBJ2-1; 13 nucleotides line up with TRBD2. Trimming removed 6 bases from V and 10 bases from J; junction bases left unmatched: 9. The germline CDR1 and CDR2 sequences are MGHDK and SYGVNS. The CDR3 loop spans 15 amino acids.